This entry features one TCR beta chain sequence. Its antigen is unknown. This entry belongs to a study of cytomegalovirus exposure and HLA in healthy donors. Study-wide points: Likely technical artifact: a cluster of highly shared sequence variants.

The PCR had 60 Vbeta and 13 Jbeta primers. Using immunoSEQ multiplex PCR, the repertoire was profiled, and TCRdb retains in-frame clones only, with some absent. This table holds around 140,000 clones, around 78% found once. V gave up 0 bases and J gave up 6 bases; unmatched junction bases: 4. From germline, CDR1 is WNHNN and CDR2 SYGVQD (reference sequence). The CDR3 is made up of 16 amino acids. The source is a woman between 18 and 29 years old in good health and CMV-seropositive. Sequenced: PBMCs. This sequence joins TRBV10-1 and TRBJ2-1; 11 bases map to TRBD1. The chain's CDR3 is CASSESGTGGSNEQFF. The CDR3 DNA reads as TGCGCCAGCAGTGAGTCCGGGACAGGGGGTTCCAATGAGCAGTTCTTC.